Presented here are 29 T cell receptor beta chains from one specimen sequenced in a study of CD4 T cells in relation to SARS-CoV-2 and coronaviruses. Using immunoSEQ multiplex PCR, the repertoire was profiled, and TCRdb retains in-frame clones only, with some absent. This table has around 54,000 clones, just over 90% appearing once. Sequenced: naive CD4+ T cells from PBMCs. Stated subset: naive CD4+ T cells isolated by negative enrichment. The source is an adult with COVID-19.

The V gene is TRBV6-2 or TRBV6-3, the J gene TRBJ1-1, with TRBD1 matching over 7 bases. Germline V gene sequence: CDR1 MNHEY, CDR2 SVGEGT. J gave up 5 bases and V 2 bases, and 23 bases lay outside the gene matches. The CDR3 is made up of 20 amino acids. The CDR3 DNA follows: TGTGCCAGCAGTTACGGACATCCTTTTAGTGCTATCGAACAGGGGACTGAAGCTTTCTTT. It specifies CASSYGHPFSAIEQGTEAFF.

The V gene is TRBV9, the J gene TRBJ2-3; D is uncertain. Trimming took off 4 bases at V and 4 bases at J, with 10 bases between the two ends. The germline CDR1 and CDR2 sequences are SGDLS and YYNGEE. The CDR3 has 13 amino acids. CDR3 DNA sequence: TGTGCCAGCAGCCCCATGGACCCAGATACGCAGTATTTT. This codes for CASSPMDPDTQYF.

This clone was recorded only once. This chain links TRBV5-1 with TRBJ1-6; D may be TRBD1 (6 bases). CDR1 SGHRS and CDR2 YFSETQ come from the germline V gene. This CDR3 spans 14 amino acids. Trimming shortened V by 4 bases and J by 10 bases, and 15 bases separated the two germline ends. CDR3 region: CASSQQGIGSPLHF. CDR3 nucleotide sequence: TGCGCCAGCAGCCAACAGGGCATCGGCTCACCCCTCCACTTT.

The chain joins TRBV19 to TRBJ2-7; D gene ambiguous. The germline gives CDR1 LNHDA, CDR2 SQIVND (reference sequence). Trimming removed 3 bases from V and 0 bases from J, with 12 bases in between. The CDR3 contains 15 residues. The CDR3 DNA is TGTGCCAGTAGTATTAGACCGACGAACTCCTACGAGCAGTACTTC. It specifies CASSIRPTNSYEQYF.

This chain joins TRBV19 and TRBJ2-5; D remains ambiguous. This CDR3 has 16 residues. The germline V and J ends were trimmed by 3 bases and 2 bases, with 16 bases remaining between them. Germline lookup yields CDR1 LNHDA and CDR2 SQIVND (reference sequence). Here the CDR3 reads CASSIPGGVGQETQYF. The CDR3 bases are TGTGCCAGTAGTATCCCTGGCGGAGTAGGGCAAGAGACCCAGTACTTC.

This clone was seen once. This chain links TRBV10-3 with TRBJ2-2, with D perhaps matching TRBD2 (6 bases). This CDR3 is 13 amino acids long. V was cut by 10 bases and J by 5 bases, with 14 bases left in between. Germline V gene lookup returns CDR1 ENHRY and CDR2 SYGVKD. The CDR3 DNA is TGTGCCAAGCGGGTCCACCGGACCGGGGAGCTGTTTTTT. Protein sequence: CAKRVHRTGELFF.

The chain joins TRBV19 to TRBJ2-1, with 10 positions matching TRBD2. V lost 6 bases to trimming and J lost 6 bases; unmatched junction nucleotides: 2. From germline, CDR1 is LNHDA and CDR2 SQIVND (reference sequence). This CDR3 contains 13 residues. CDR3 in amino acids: CASRLAGGNEQFF. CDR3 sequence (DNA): TGTGCCAGTAGGTTAGCGGGAGGCAATGAGCAGTTCTTC.

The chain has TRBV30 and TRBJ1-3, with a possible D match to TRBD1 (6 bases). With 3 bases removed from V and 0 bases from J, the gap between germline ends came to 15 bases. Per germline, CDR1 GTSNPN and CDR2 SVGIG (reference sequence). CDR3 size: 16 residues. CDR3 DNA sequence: TGTGCCTGGAGAACGGGACACGTCCTCTCTGGAAACACCATATATTTT. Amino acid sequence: CAWRTGHVLSGNTIYF.

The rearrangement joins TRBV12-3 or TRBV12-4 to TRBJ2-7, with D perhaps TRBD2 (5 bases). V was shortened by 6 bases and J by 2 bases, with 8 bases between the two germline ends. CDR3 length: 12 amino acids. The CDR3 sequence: CASSPGAYEQYF. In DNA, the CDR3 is TGTGCCAGCAGCCCCGGGGCCTACGAGCAGTACTTC.

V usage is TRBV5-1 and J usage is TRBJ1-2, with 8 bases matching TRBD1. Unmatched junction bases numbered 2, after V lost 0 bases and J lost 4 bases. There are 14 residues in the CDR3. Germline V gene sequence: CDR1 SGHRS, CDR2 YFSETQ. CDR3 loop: CASSLADRAYGYTF. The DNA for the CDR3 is TGCGCCAGCAGCTTGGCGGACAGGGCCTATGGCTACACCTTC. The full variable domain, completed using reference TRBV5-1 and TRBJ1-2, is KAGVTQTPRYLIKTRGQQVTLSCSPISGHRSVSWYQQTPGQGLQFLFEYFSETQRNKGNFPGRFSGRQFSNSRSEMNVSTLELGDSALYLCASSLADRAYGYTFGSGTRLTVV.

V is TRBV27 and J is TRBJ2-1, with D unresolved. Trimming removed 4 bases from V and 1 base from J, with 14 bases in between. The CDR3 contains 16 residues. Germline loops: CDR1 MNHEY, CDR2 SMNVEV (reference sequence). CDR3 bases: TGTGCCAGCAGTTCCCTTATATTAGTTTCCTACAATGAGCAGTTCTTC. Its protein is CASSSLILVSYNEQFF.

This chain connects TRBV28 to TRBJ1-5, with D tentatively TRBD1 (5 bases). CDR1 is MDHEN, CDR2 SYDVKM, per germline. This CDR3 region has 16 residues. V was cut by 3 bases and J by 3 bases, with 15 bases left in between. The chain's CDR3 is CASSFISTGDNQPQHF. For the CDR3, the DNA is TGTGCCAGCAGTTTCATATCAACGGGGGACAATCAGCCCCAGCATTTT.

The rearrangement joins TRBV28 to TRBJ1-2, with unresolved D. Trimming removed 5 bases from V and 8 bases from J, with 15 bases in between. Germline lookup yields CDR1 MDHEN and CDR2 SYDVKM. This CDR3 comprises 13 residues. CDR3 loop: CASSPPDQWGYTF. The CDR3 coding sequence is TGTGCCAGCAGTCCTCCGGATCAGTGGGGCTACACCTTC.

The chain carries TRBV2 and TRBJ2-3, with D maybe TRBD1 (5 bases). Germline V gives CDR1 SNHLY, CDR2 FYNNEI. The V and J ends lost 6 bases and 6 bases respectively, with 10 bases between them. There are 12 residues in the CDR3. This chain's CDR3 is CASSGGADTQYF. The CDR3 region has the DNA TGTGCCAGCAGCGGTGGGGCGGATACGCAGTATTTT.

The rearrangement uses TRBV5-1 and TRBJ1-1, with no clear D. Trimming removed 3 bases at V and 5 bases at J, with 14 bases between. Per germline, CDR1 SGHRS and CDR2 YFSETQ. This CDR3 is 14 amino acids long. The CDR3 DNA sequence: TGCGCCAGCAGCTCAGACATATTTAATACTGAAGCTTTCTTT. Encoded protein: CASSSDIFNTEAFF.

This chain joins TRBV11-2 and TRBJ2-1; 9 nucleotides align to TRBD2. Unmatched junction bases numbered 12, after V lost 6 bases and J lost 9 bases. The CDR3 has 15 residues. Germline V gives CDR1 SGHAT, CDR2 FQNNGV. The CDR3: CASSFTSGWRVEQFF. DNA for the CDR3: TGTGCCAGCAGTTTTACTAGCGGGTGGAGGGTTGAGCAGTTCTTC.

The CDR3 protein is CASSPPGIPTQYF. CDR3 in DNA: TGTGCCAGCAGCCCTCCCGGAATACCAACCCAGTACTTC. The chain joins TRBV3-1 (or the pseudogene TRBV3-2) to TRBJ2-5, with no clear D. V gave up 4 bases and J gave up 8 bases, with 14 bases separating them. The CDR3 runs to 13 residues. The germline CDR1 and CDR2 sequences are LGHDT and YNNKEL (reference sequence).

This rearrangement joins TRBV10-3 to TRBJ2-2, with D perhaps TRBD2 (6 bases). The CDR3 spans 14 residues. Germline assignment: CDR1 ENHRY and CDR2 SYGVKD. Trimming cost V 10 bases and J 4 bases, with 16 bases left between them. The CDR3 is CATQSGVVTGELFF. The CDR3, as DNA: TGTGCCACACAGTCGGGGGTGGTCACCGGGGAGCTGTTTTTT.

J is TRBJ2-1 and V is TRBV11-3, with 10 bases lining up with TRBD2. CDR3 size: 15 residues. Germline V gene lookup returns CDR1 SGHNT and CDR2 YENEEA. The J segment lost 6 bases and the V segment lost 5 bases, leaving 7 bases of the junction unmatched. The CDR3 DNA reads TGTGCCAGCAGCCGGGGGGCTAGCGGGAGCAATGAGCAGTTCTTC. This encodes CASSRGASGSNEQFF.

Here the CDR3 reads CASSVNTGELFF. CDR3 nucleotide sequence: TGCGCCAGCAGCGTGAACACCGGGGAGCTGTTTTTT. J is TRBJ2-2 and V is TRBV5-1, with no clear D. The CDR3 is made up of 12 amino acids. Germline assignment: CDR1 SGHRS and CDR2 YFSETQ. V lost 4 bases to trimming and J lost 1 base, with 2 bases between them.

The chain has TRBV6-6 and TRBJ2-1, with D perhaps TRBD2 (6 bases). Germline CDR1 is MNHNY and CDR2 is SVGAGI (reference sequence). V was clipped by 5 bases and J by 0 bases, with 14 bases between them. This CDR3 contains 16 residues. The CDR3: CASSPLGLRSYNEQFF. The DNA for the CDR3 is TGTGCCAGCAGTCCCTTGGGACTGCGCTCCTACAATGAGCAGTTCTTC.

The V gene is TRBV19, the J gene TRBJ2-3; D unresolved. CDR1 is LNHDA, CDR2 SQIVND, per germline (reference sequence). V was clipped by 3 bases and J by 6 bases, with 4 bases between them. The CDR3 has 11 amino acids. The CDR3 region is CASSISDTQYF. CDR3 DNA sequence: TGTGCCAGTAGTATTTCCGATACGCAGTATTTT.

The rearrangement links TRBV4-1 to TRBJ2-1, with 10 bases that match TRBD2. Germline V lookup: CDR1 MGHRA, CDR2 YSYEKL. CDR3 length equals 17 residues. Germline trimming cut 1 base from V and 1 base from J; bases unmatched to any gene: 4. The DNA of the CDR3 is TGCGCCAGCAGCCAAGTCCGGACTAGCGGTTCCTACAATGAGCAGTTCTTC. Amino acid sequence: CASSQVRTSGSYNEQFF.

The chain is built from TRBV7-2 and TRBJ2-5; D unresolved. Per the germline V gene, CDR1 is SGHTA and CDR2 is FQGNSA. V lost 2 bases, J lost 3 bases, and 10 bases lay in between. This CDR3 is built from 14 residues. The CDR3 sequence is CASSLFALEETQYF. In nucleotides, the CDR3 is TGTGCCAGCAGCTTATTTGCGTTGGAAGAGACCCAGTACTTC.

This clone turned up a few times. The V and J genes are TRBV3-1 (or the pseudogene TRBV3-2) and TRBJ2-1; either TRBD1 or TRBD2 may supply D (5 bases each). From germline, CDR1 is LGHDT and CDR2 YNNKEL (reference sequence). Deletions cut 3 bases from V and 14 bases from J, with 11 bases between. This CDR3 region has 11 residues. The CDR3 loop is CASSHGTWEFF. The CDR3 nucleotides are TGTGCCAGCAGCCACGGGACCTGGGAGTTCTTC.

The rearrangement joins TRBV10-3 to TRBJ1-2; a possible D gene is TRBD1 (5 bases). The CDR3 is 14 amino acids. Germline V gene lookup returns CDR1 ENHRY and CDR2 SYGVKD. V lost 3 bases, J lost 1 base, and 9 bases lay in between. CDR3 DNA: TGTGCCATCAGTGAAGCGACAGATAACTATGGCTACACCTTC. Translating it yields CAISEATDNYGYTF.

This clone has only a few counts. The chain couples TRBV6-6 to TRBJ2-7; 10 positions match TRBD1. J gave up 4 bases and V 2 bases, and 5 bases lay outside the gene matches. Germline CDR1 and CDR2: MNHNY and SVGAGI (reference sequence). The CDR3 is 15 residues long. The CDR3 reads CASSYGGQGSYEQYF. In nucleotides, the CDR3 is TGTGCCAGCAGTTACGGGGGACAGGGGAGTTACGAGCAGTACTTC.

The CDR3 protein is CASSLSGLGTEAFF. The CDR3 DNA reads as TGTGCCAGCAGCCTCTCGGGATTGGGCACTGAAGCTTTCTTT. This chain connects TRBV11-2 to TRBJ1-1; D is undetermined. The CDR3 runs 14 residues. Germline V gene sequence: CDR1 SGHAT, CDR2 FQNNGV. V was shortened by 5 bases and J by 4 bases, with 14 bases between the two germline ends.

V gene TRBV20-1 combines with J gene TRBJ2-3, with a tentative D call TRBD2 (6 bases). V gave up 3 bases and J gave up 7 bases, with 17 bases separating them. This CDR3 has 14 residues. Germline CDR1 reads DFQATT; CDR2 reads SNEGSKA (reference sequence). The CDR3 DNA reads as TGCAGTGCTAGTGTCCTAGCCCGGGAGAATACGCAGTATTTT. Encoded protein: CSASVLARENTQYF.